This TCR beta chain was sequenced in a study of sequential checkpoint blockade in melanoma. Whole-study context: Randomization was 1:1 between first-line nivolumab→ipilimumab and ipilimumab→nivolumab.

The data were produced by immunoSEQ multiplex PCR, yet TCRdb's version contains in-frame clones alone and is incomplete. The repertoire consists of about 8,000 clones, with about 60% occurring once and the leading ten covering 8.7%. The CDR3 consists of 14 residues. Germline-derived CDR1 and CDR2 are SEHNR and FQNEAQ (reference sequence). V was trimmed by 4 bases and J by 9 bases, leaving 13 bases between them. Treatment: randomized to nivolumab then ipilimumab (arm A) or the reverse (arm B). This clone was observed a handful of times. The receptor was isolated from a human donor with melanoma. The starting material was CD8+ T cells sorted from blood (inferred from file names), obtained from a patient given nivolumab and ipilimumab in sequence. This rearrangement joins TRBV7-9 to TRBJ1-6; D is undetermined. CDR3 amino acids: CASSSRLLGSPLHF. The CDR3 DNA follows: TGTGCCAGCAGCTCGCGCTTGCTTGGTTCACCCCTCCACTTT.